What follows are 20 T cell receptor beta chains derived from one specimen sequenced in a study of T cell responses to AZD1222 COVID-19 vaccine. Profiled with immunoSEQ multiplex PCR; TCRdb holds only in-frame clones, not every one. The sample includes around 100,000 clones, 80% to 95% of them seen just once. The sequenced sample was peripheral blood, obtained on day 0 of AZD1222 vaccination. Receptors originate from an adult in good health.

The rearrangement uses TRBV19 and TRBJ2-7, with D possibly being TRBD1 (6 bases). CDR1 is LNHDA and CDR2 is SQIVND in the germline V gene (reference sequence). V was clipped by 9 bases and J by 2 bases, with 14 bases between them. CDR3 size: 13 residues. The CDR3 loop is CARLAGTPYEQYF. CDR3 DNA sequence: TGTGCCAGGCTAGCCGGGACACCCTACGAGCAGTACTTC.

This rearrangement joins TRBV9 to TRBJ1-6, with TRBD1 identical over 7 bases. CDR1 is SGDLS and CDR2 is YYNGEE in the germline V gene. The CDR3 contains 15 residues. Unmatched junction bases numbered 10, after V lost 5 bases and J lost 8 bases. CDR3 sequence reads: CASRESGTAHSPLHF. The CDR3, as DNA: TGTGCCAGCAGAGAATCCGGGACAGCTCATTCACCCCTCCACTTT.

The rearrangement links TRBV20-1 to TRBJ1-2; weak D call: TRBD1 (5 bases). V lost 6 bases and J lost 7, with 12 bases in between. The CDR3 sequence is 11 residues long. Germline V gene lookup returns CDR1 DFQATT and CDR2 SNEGSKA (reference sequence). The CDR3 DNA follows: TGCAGTGCCGGGGCCGGGGCTGGCTACACCTTC. Translated, it gives CSAGAGAGYTF.

The gene calls are TRBV10-2 and TRBJ2-5; 8 bases map to TRBD2. The CDR3 consists of 14 residues. V lost 6 bases to trimming and J lost 4 bases; unmatched junction nucleotides: 7. Germline V lookup: CDR1 WSHSY, CDR2 SAAADI. This CDR3 reads CASRESGSGETQYF. In nucleotides, the CDR3 is TGCGCCAGCAGAGAGAGCGGGAGCGGAGAGACCCAGTACTTC.

V and J are TRBV19 and TRBJ2-7; 8 bases match TRBD1. Germline CDR1 reads LNHDA; CDR2 reads SQIVND (reference sequence). The V gene end was trimmed by 5 bases and the J gene end by 3 bases; junction bases not matched to a gene: 9. The CDR3 contains 15 residues. In nucleotides, the CDR3 is TGTGCCAGTAGTCTGATGACAGGGGCTGGCTACGAGCAGTACTTC. Amino acid sequence: CASSLMTGAGYEQYF.

The chain links TRBV19 to TRBJ2-2, with a possible D match to TRBD1 (5 bases). Per germline, CDR1 LNHDA and CDR2 SQIVND (reference sequence). The V and J ends lost 6 bases and 5 bases respectively, with 13 bases between them. The CDR3 covers 14 residues. The CDR3 coding sequence is TGTGCCAGTAGCCTCCAAGGGGTTACCGGGGAGCTGTTTTTT. Its protein product is CASSLQGVTGELFF.

The V and J genes are TRBV5-1 and TRBJ1-6, with TRBD1 matching 7 bases. The CDR3 spans 14 residues. Per the germline V gene, CDR1 is SGHRS and CDR2 is YFSETQ. With 3 bases clipped from V and 14 bases from J, the junction kept 11 bases outside the gene matches. CDR3 in amino acids: CASSSETGMGSLHF. CDR3 nucleotides: TGCGCCAGCAGCTCAGAGACAGGGATGGGGTCCCTCCACTTT.

This chain links TRBV28 with TRBJ1-6, with a possible D match to TRBD1 (5 bases). The CDR3 runs to 14 residues. Germline-derived CDR1 and CDR2 are MDHEN and SYDVKM. Trimming took 5 bases from V and 9 from J, leaving 14 bases between them. In DNA, the CDR3 is TGTGCCAGCAGTGTCGGGGGGGATACTTCACCCCTCCACTTT. Encoded protein: CASSVGGDTSPLHF.

This clone was picked up a small number of times. This rearrangement joins TRBV29-1 to TRBJ2-2, with 7 bases identical to TRBD1. Germline CDR1 reads SQVTM; CDR2 reads ANQGSEA. The ends lost 7 bases at V and 11 bases at J; junction bases unmatched: 4. The CDR3 has 10 residues. In nucleotides, the CDR3 is TGCAGCGGTGGGGACAGTGAGCTGTTTTTT. This encodes CSGGDSELFF.

The chain recombines TRBV4-1 with TRBJ2-1, with D perhaps TRBD2 (6 bases). V lost 3 bases to trimming and J lost 5 bases, with 11 bases between them. Germline V gene sequence: CDR1 MGHRA, CDR2 YSYEKL. The CDR3 covers 14 residues. The CDR3 is CASSQGLPHNEQFF. The CDR3 DNA reads as TGCGCCAGCAGCCAGGGACTTCCTCACAATGAGCAGTTCTTC.

The rearrangement joins TRBV28 to TRBJ1-3, with D perhaps TRBD1 (5 bases). Germline loops: CDR1 MDHEN, CDR2 SYDVKM. Deletions cut 4 bases from V and 0 bases from J, with 13 bases between. The length of the CDR3 is 16 residues. CDR3: CASSWSGGTSGNTIYF. As DNA, the CDR3 is TGTGCCAGCAGTTGGTCCGGGGGGACCTCTGGAAACACCATATATTTT.

This clone appeared once. The genes are TRBV28 and TRBJ1-1; no clear D. The germline V gene encodes CDR1 MDHEN and CDR2 SYDVKM. The CDR3 has 12 amino acids. V lost 7 bases and J lost 1, with 7 bases in between. In DNA, the CDR3 is TGTGCCAGCACTTATCCGAACACTGAAGCTTTCTTT. Translation: CASTYPNTEAFF. Based on the CDR3 plus reference TRBV28 and TRBJ1-1, the full variable domain is DVKVTQSSRYLVKRTGEKVFLECVQDMDHENMFWYRQDPGLGLRLIYFSYDVKMKEKGDIPEGYSVSREKKERFSLILESASTNQTSMYLCASTYPNTEAFFGQGTRLTVV.

V and J are TRBV19 and TRBJ1-1, with 7 bases lining up with TRBD1. The V segment lost 6 bases and the J segment 1 base; nucleotides outside the gene matches: 5. The CDR3 is 14 amino acids. Germline assignment: CDR1 LNHDA and CDR2 SQIVND (reference sequence). The CDR3 DNA reads TGTGCCAGTAGGACAGGGCCAAGGAACACTGAAGCTTTCTTT. Translating it yields CASRTGPRNTEAFF.

V gene TRBV27 combines with J gene TRBJ2-3; TRBD2 agrees at 8 bases. The ends lost 10 bases at V and 6 bases at J; junction bases unmatched: 12. CDR1 MNHEY and CDR2 SMNVEV come from the germline V gene (reference sequence). This CDR3 comprises 14 residues. CDR3 sequence: CATTGVTSGDTQYF. CDR3 sequence (DNA): TGTGCCACCACCGGAGTAACTAGCGGTGATACGCAGTATTTT.

The chain combines TRBV11-3 with TRBJ2-1; 11 bases are a match to TRBD2. The CDR3 length is 18 residues. V was clipped by 0 bases and J by 7 bases; unmatched bases: 11. The V gene's germline CDR1 is SGHNT and CDR2 YENEEA. The CDR3 region is CASSLDRIGLAGGNEQFF. The CDR3 region has the DNA TGTGCCAGCAGCTTAGATCGTATTGGTCTAGCGGGAGGAAATGAGCAGTTCTTC.

Points on this clone: The junction shows a germline mismatch at one end, possibly a read error. The chain is built from TRBV5-5 and TRBJ2-7, with TRBD2 matching 11 bases. Germline assignment: CDR1 SGHKS and CDR2 YYEKEE (reference sequence). The CDR3 runs to 13 residues. This CDR3 reads CASTRGLAEAFGF. CDR3 nucleotide sequence: TGTGCCAGCACGCGGGGACTAGCGGAAGCATTTGGTTTC.

The V call is TRBV9, the J call TRBJ2-6; D is perhaps TRBD1 (6 bases). The CDR3 runs to 14 residues. Germline lookup yields CDR1 SGDLS and CDR2 YYNGEE. Trimming left V 4 bases short and J 8 bases short, with 13 bases between. Here the CDR3 reads CASSPLQGTNVLTF. The CDR3, as DNA: TGTGCCAGCAGCCCTTTACAGGGAACCAACGTCCTGACTTTC.

The chain links TRBV15 to TRBJ1-5; D unresolved. V lost 1 base to trimming and J lost 6 bases, with 10 bases between them. The germline V gene has CDR1 LNHNV and CDR2 YYDKDF (reference sequence). This CDR3 has 14 amino acids. CDR3 sequence reads: CATSRGGEGQPQHF. The CDR3 nucleotides are TGTGCCACCAGCAGAGGGGGAGAGGGTCAGCCCCAGCATTTT. The whole variable domain, filled in from reference TRBV15 and TRBJ1-5, reads DAMVIQNPRYQVTQFGKPVTLSCSQTLNHNVMYWYQQKSSQAPKLLFHYYDKDFNNEADTPDNFQSRRPNTSFCFLDIRSPGLGDTAMYLCATSRGGEGQPQHFGDGTRLSIL.

This sequence joins TRBV28 and TRBJ1-1; D not certain. The CDR3 runs 14 residues. V lost 0 bases and J 4 bases, leaving 9 bases between the germline ends. Per the germline V gene, CDR1 is MDHEN and CDR2 is SYDVKM. In nucleotides, the CDR3 is TGTGCCAGCAGTTTATGGGCGGTGGGCACTGAAGCTTTCTTT. It codes for CASSLWAVGTEAFF.

V usage is TRBV7-3 and J usage is TRBJ2-1; 8 positions agree with TRBD2. The CDR3 spans 17 residues. The trim removed 1 base at V and 1 base at J, leaving 6 bases unmatched. CDR1 is SGHTA, CDR2 FQGTGA, per germline. The CDR3 DNA is TGTGCCAGCAGCTTAATCGCCGGGAGGGGTTCCTACAATGAGCAGTTCTTC. Its translation: CASSLIAGRGSYNEQFF.